Below, 2 T cell receptor beta chains from the same sample are listed, as sequenced in a study of blood T cell repertoires in COVID-19. Method: immunoSEQ multiplex PCR; TCRdb's copy keeps in-frame clones and lacks some. The sample has 150,000 to 250,000 clones, approximately 83% seen once. The specimen was PBMCs or T cells enriched from blood (not recorded which). The receptors stem from a man aged 35 to 55 who had recovered from COVID-19.

The CDR3 DNA reads TGCGCCAGCAGCTCGCAGGGGTACGAGACCCAGTACTTC. This encodes CASSSQGYETQYF. The chain combines TRBV5-1 with TRBJ2-5, with D tentatively TRBD1 (6 bases). The germline CDR1 and CDR2 sequences are SGHRS and YFSETQ. V was clipped by 3 bases and J by 5 bases, with 11 bases between them. The length of the CDR3 is 13 residues.

The chain carries TRBV5-4 and TRBJ2-5; D gene unclear. V gave up 4 bases and J gave up 2 bases, with 9 bases separating them. The CDR3 runs to 13 residues. Germline V CDR1 and CDR2: SGHNT, YYREEE (reference sequence). The CDR3 sequence is CASSHDNQETQYF. CDR3 sequence (DNA): TGTGCCAGCAGCCACGACAATCAAGAGACCCAGTACTTC. The full variable domain, rest sourced from reference TRBV5-4 and TRBJ2-5, is ETGVTQSPTHLIKTRGQQVTLRCSSQSGHNTVSWYQQALGQGPQFIFQYYREEENGRGNFPPRFSGLQFPNYSSELNVNALELDDSALYLCASSHDNQETQYFGPGTRLLVL.